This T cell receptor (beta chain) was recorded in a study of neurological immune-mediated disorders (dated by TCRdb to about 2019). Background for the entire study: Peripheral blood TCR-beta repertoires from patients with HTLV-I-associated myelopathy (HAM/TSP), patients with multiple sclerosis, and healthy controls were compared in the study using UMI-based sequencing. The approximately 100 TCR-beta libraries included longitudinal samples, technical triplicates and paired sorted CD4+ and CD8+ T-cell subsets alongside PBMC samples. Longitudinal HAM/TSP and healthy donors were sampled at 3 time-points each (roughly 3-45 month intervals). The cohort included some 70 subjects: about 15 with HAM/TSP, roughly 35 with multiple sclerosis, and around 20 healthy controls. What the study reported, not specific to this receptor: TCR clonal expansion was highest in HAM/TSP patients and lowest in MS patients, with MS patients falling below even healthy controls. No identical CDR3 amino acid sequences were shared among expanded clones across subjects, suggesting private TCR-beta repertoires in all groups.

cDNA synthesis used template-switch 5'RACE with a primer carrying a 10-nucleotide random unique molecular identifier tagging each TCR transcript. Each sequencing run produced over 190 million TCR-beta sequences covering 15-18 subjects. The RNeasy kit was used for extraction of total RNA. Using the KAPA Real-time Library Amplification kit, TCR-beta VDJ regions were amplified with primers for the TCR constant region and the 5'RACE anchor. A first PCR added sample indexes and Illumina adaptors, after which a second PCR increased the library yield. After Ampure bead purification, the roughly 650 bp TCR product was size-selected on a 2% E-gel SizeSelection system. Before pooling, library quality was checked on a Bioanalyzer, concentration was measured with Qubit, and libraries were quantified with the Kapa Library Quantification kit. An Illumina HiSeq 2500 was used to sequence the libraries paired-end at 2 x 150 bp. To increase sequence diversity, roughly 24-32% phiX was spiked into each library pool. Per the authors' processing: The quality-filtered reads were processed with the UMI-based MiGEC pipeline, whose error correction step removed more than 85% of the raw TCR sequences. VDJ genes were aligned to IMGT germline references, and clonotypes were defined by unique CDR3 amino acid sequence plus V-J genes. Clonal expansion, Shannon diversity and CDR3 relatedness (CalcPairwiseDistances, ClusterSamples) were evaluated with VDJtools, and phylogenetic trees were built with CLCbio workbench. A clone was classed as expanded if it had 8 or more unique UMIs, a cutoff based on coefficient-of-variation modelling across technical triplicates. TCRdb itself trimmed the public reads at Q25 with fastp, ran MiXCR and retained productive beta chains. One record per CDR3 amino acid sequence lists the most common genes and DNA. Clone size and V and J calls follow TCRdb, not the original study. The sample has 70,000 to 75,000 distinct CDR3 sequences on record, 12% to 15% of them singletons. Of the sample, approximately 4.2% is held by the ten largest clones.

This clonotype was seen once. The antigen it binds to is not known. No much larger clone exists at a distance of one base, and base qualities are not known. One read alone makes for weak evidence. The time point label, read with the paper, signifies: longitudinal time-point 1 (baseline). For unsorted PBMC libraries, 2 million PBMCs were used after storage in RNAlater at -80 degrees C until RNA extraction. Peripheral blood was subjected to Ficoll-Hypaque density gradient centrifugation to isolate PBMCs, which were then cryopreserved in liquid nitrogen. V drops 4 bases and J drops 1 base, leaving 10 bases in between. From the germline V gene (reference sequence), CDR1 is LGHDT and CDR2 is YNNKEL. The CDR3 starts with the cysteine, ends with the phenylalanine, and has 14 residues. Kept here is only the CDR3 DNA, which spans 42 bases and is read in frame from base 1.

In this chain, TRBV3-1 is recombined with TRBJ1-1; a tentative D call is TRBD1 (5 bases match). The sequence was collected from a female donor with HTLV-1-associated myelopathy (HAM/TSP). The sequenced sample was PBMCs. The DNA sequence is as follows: TGTGCCAGCAGCCTGGTCGGGGGGAACACTGAAGCTTTCTTT. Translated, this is CASSLVGGNTEAFF.